These 7 T cell receptor beta chains originate from one sample sequenced in a study of cytomegalovirus exposure and HLA in healthy donors. PCR involved 60 Vbeta and 13 Jbeta primers. Sequenced by immunoSEQ multiplex PCR; TCRdb stores in-frame clones only, minus some. The table for this sample gives 50,000 or so clones. Sequences were obtained from PBMCs. These receptors came from a man in his forties or fifties in good health and CMV-seropositive.

This chain uses TRBV5-1 with TRBJ1-2; a weak D match, TRBD1 (5 bases). CDR3 length: 14 amino acids. V lost 3 bases and J lost 8, with 17 bases in between. Germline CDR1 SGHRS, CDR2 YFSETQ. CDR3 nucleotides: TGCGCCAGCAGCTCCTTTGGGGCCCCAGAGGGCTACACCTTC. Residues: CASSSFGAPEGYTF. The full variable domain, rest sourced from reference TRBV5-1 and TRBJ1-2, is KAGVTQTPRYLIKTRGQQVTLSCSPISGHRSVSWYQQTPGQGLQFLFEYFSETQRNKGNFPGRFSGRQFSNSRSEMNVSTLELGDSALYLCASSSFGAPEGYTFGSGTRLTVV.

This sequence joins TRBV7-2 and TRBJ1-1, with D perhaps matching TRBD1 (5 bases). The CDR3 is 16 residues long. Germline values: CDR1 SGHTA, CDR2 FQGNSA. Trimming stripped 3 bases from V and 4 bases from J, with 18 bases between. CDR3 loop: CASSLEGHGGGTEAFF. CDR3 bases: TGTGCCAGCAGCTTGGAGGGGCACGGGGGAGGCACTGAAGCTTTCTTT.

The V gene is TRBV7-6, the J gene TRBJ1-1, with D perhaps matching TRBD1 (5 bases). This CDR3 contains 13 residues. The V end lost 4 bases, the J end lost 1 base, and 7 bases lay between the germline ends. Germline V gene lookup returns CDR1 SGHVS and CDR2 FNYEAQ. CDR3 amino acids: CASSSQENTEAFF. The CDR3 DNA reads TGTGCCAGCAGCTCACAGGAGAACACTGAAGCTTTCTTT. The full variable domain, with the rest looked up from reference TRBV7-6 and TRBJ1-1, is GAGVSQSPRYKVTKRGQDVALRCDPISGHVSLYWYRQALGQGPEFLTYFNYEAQQDKSGLPNDRFSAERPEGSISTLTIQRTEQRDSAMYRCASSSQENTEAFFGQGTRLTVV.

The chain combines TRBV27 with TRBJ1-2; 7 bases map to TRBD1. Losses at the gene ends were 0 bases for V and 7 bases for J; bases not matched to a gene: 11. Germline V gene lookup returns CDR1 MNHEY and CDR2 SMNVEV (reference sequence). CDR3 size: 16 residues. CDR3 bases: TGTGCCAGCAGTTTATCCGCAACAGGGGTGGGTTTTGGCTACACCTTC. Encoded protein: CASSLSATGVGFGYTF.

V usage is TRBV7-9 and J usage is TRBJ2-7; D is possibly TRBD1 (5 bases). The CDR3 spans 14 residues. The germline V gene encodes CDR1 SEHNR and CDR2 FQNEAQ (reference sequence). V was cut by 4 bases and J by 2 bases, with 12 bases left in between. CDR3 coding DNA: TGTGCCAGCAGCTCTAAGGGGTCCCCCTACGAGCAGTACTTC. The encoded protein is CASSSKGSPYEQYF.

This chain connects TRBV6-6 to TRBJ2-2; D is undetermined. V shed 6 bases and J shed 3 bases, with 8 bases lying between them. The CDR3 runs to 13 residues. CDR1 MNHNY and CDR2 SVGAGI come from the germline V gene (reference sequence). The CDR3 sequence is CASSHRDTGELFF. CDR3 in DNA: TGTGCCAGCAGCCACCGGGACACCGGGGAGCTGTTTTTT.

CDR3 in amino acids: CASSAGLAGQETQYF. The CDR3 nucleotides read TGTGCCAGTAGTGCCGGACTAGCGGGACAAGAGACCCAGTACTTC. This chain links TRBV19 with TRBJ2-5, with TRBD2 matching over 12 bases. Germline lookup yields CDR1 LNHDA and CDR2 SQIVND (reference sequence). Losses at the gene ends were 5 bases for V and 2 bases for J; bases not matched to a gene: 3. This CDR3 contains 15 residues.